This T cell receptor (beta chain) was profiled in a study of blood T cell repertoires in COVID-19. Study in general: The United States, Italy and Spain were the sources of the acute and convalescent COVID-19 samples. PBMCs, B-cell-depleted T cells, or T cells provided the cDNA or gDNA that made up the material.

The CDR3 totals 15 residues. From germline, CDR1 is SGHRS and CDR2 YFSETQ. Trimming cost V 1 base and J 4 bases; bases outside gene matches: 4. This clone is a singleton in its sample. How the authors handled the data: Nucleated cell counts were estimated from reference gene primer amplification. TCRdb's copy holds only in-frame clones and misses some; the assay was immunoSEQ multiplex PCR. V, J and clone size are taken as reported in that table, and D and trimming were inferred from the DNA itself. The table includes about 380,000 clones, roughly 77% detected once. The TCR comes from a human donor with acute or convalescent COVID-19. The donor label of this sample is uncertain. What was sequenced was peripheral blood. V and J are TRBV5-1 and TRBJ1-2; 10 bases map to TRBD1. This CDR3 reads CASSLWGQGPYGYTF. The CDR3 bases are TGCGCCAGCAGCTTGTGGGGACAGGGGCCCTATGGCTACACCTTC.